This entry lists 4 T cell receptor beta chains sequenced from one sample in a study of T cells in Graves' hyperthyroidism and ophthalmopathy. RNA transcripts provided the source from which TCR beta CDR3 regions were amplified. With the HTBI primer set, the TCR CDR3 went through a first round of RT-PCR. TCRdb re-called the multiplex PCR reads with MiXCR, one entry per CDR3 protein. The repertoire holds 660,000 or so distinct CDR3 sequences, less than 45% seen once, with more than 7% in the top ten. The sample taken for sequencing was peripheral blood or thyroid tissue (not recorded which). The receptors stem from an adult man with Graves' disease, either hyperthyroidism or ophthalmopathy (not recorded which).

V is TRBV6-5 and J is TRBJ1-2; weak D call: TRBD1 (5 bases). CDR1 is MNHEY and CDR2 is SVGAGI in the germline V gene. Between the trimmed V and J ends, which lost 7 bases and 7 bases, there was a span of 19 bases. This CDR3 contains 14 residues. The CDR3, as DNA: TGTGCCAGCACCACCGGGGCCATTGGAAGTGGCTACACCTTC. It is translated as CASTTGAIGSGYTF.

There are a few counts of this clonotype. The V call is TRBV20-1, the J call TRBJ1-5; possibly TRBD1 for D (5 bases). From germline, CDR1 is DFQATT and CDR2 SNEGSKA (reference sequence). The CDR3 contains 15 residues. V lost 0 bases and J lost 3, with 12 bases in between. The CDR3 DNA sequence: TGCAGTGCTAGAGATGGTCGGGGGGTCAATCAGCCCCAGCATTTT. It specifies CSARDGRGVNQPQHF.

In this sample, this clonotype turned up many times. V is TRBV7-9 and J is TRBJ2-6, with D maybe TRBD1 (6 bases). This CDR3 region has 18 residues. Germline-derived CDR1 and CDR2 are SEHNR and FQNEAQ (reference sequence). V was trimmed by 4 bases and J by 0 bases, leaving 16 bases between them. CDR3 in DNA: TGTGCCAGCAGCTCCCCGGGACACTTTAACTCTGGGGCCAACGTCCTGACTTTC. Encoded protein: CASSSPGHFNSGANVLTF.

This clonotype has just a few counts. This sequence joins TRBV6-6 and TRBJ2-5; the D call may be TRBD1 or TRBD2 (5 bases each). CDR1 is MNHNY and CDR2 is SVGAGI in the germline V gene (reference sequence). This CDR3 has 16 residues. The V end was cut by 0 bases, the J end by 3 bases, with 14 bases between. CDR3 in DNA: TGTGCCAGCAGTTACTCGAGGTCTGGGACCAAAGAGACCCAGTACTTC. Translation gives CASSYSRSGTKETQYF.